This TCR beta chain was recovered during a study of cytomegalovirus exposure and HLA in healthy donors. Overall study findings and caveats: Specificity of a few CMV-associated chains for CMV antigens was verified in vitro.

This clone has a handful of counts. No antigen is known for it. 60 Vbeta and 13 Jbeta primers were used in PCR. TCRdb's copy holds only in-frame clones and misses some; the assay was immunoSEQ multiplex PCR. This sample has 120,000 to 150,000 clones, with about 83% found just once. V dropped 2 bases and J dropped 4 bases, with 12 bases sitting between them. Germline CDR1 and CDR2: SQVTM and ANQGSEA. There are 13 residues in the CDR3. Sequencing was performed on PBMCs. The clonotype was recovered from a man aged 35 to 55 in good health and CMV-seropositive. The chain carries TRBV29-1 and TRBJ2-7, with unresolved D. DNA for the CDR3: TGCAGCGTTGAAACAGAACCCAAGTACGAGCAGTACTTC. This codes for CSVETEPKYEQYF.